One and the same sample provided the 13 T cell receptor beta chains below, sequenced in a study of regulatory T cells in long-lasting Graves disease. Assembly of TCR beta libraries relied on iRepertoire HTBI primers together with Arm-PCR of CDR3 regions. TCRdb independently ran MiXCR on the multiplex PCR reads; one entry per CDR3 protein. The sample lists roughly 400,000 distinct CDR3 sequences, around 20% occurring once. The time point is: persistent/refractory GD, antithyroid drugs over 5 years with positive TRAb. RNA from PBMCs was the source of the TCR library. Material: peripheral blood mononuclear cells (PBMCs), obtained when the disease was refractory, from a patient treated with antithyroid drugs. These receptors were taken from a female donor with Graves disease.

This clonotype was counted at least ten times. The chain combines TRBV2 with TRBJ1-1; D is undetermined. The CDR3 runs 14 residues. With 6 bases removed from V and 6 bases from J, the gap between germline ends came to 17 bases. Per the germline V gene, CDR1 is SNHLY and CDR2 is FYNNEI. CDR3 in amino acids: CASSKSLTPSEAFF. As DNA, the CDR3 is TGTGCCAGCAGCAAGTCCCTTACCCCCTCTGAAGCTTTCTTT.

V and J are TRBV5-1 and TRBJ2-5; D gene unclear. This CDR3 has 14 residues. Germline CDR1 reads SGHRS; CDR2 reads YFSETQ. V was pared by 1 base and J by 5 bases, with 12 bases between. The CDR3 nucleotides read TGCGCCAGCAGCTTGAAGCAGGCCCGGGAGACCCAGTACTTC. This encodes CASSLKQARETQYF. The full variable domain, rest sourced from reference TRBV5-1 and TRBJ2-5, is KAGVTQTPRYLIKTRGQQVTLSCSPISGHRSVSWYQQTPGQGLQFLFEYFSETQRNKGNFPGRFSGRQFSNSRSEMNVSTLELGDSALYLCASSLKQARETQYFGPGTRLLVL.

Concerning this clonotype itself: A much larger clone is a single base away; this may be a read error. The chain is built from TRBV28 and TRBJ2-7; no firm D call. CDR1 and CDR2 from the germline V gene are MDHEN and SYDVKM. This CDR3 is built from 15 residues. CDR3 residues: CASIPSSPVSHEQYF. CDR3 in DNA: TGTGCCAGCATTCCATCTAGTCCCGTCTCCCACGAGCAGTACTTC.

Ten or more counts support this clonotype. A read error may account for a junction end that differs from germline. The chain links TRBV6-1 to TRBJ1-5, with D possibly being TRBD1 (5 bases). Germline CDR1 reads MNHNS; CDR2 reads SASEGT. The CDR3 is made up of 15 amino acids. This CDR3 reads CASSDLYQGNPPQHF. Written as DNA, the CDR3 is TGTGCCAGCAGTGATCTATACCAGGGTAATCCGCCCCAGCATTTT.

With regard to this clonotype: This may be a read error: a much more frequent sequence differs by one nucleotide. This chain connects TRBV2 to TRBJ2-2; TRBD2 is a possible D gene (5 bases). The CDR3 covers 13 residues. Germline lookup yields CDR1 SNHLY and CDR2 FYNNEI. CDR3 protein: CASRGPGTGEPFF. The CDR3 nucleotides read TGTGCCAGCAGGGGCCCTGGCACCGGGGAGCCGTTTTTT.

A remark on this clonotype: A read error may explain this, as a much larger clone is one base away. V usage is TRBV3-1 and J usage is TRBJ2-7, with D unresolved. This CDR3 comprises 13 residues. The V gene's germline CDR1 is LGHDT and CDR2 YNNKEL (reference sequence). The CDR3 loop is CACSHERTYEQYF. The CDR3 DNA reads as TGTGCCTGCAGCCATGAACGGACCTACGAGCAGTACTTC.

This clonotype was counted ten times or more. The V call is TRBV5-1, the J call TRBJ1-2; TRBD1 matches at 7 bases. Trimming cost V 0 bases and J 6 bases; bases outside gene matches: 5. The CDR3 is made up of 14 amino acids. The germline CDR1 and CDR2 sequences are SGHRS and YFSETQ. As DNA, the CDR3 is TGCGCCAGCAGCTTGGAGAGTGGGACAGATGGCTACACCTTC. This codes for CASSLESGTDGYTF.

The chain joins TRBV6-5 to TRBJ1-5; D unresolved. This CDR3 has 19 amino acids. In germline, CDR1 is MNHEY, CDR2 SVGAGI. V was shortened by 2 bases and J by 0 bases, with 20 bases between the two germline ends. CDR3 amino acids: CASSYAVKELRYSNQPQHF. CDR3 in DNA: TGTGCCAGCAGTTACGCCGTAAAGGAGCTACGTTATAGCAATCAGCCCCAGCATTTT.

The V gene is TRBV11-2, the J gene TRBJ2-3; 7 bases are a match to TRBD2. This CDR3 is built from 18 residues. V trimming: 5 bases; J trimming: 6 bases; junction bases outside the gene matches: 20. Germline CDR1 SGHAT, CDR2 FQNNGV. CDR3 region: CASSLGRLSGKLMDTQYF. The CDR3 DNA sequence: TGTGCCAGCAGCCTAGGGCGACTCAGCGGGAAATTGATGGATACGCAGTATTTT.

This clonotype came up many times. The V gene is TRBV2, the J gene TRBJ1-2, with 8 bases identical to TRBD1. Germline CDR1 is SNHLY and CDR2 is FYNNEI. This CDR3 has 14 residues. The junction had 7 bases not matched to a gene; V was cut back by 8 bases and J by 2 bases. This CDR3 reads CASAYRGLNYGYTF. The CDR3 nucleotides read TGTGCCAGCGCTTACAGGGGGTTGAACTATGGCTACACCTTC.

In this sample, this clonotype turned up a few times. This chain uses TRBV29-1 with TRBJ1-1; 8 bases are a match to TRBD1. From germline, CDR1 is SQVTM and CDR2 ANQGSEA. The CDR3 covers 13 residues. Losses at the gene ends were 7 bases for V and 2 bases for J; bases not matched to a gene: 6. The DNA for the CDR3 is TGCAGCGCTCCGACAGGGGACAACACTGAAGCTTTCTTT. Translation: CSAPTGDNTEAFF. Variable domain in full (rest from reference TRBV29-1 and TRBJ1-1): SAVISQKPSRDICQRGTSLTIQCQVDSQVTMMFWYRQQPGQSLTLIATANQGSEATYESGFVIDKFPISRPNLTFSTLTVSNMSPEDSSIYLCSAPTGDNTEAFFGQGTRLTVV.

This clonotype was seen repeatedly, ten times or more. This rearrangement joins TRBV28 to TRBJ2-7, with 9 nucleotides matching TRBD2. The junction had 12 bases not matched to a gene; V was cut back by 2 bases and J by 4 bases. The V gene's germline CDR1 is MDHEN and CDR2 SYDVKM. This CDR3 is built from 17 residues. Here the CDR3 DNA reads TGTGCCAGCAGTTTAGGCGGTTGGGCGGGAGGGACTTACGAGCAGTACTTC. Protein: CASSLGGWAGGTYEQYF.

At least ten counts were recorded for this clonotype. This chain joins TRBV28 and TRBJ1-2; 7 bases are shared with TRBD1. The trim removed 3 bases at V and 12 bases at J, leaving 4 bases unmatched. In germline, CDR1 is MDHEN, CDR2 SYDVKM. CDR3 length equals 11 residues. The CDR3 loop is CASSFLQGHTF. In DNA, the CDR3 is TGTGCCAGCAGTTTTTTACAGGGGCACACCTTC.